This T cell receptor (beta chain) was sequenced for a study of shared clonotypes between healthy human individuals. On this clone: No antigen is known for it.

CD45RO-negative, CCR7-positively selected cells formed the naive CD8 fraction, excluding terminally differentiated effector memory CD45RA+ cells. On sorted subsets, replicate PCRs used 200 to 250 ng DNA, or around 30,000 T cell genomes. Using immunoSEQ multiplex PCR, the repertoire was profiled, and TCRdb retains in-frame clones only, with some absent. The sample yields about 2.2 million clones, around 95% seen once. V shed 6 bases and J shed 4 bases, with 17 bases lying between them. Germline values: CDR1 SGHRS, CDR2 YFSETQ. The CDR3 length is 15 residues. Regarding the study as a whole: Across a handful of donors, naive CD4 shared approximately 4.5%, naive CD8 under 4%, memory CD4 2% to 2.5%, memory CD8 around 0.36%. Few donors restricted represented genetic and exposure-history diversity. Generally, naive subsets came out with larger estimated richness than memory subsets.

Sequenced sample: naive CD8+ T cells from PBMCs. The chain combines TRBV5-1 with TRBJ2-1, with D possibly being TRBD2 (6 bases). This TCR derives from a man aged 18 to 30 in good health. Some clones in this sample may be carry-over from other donors' samples. CDR3 sequence (DNA): TGCGCCAGCAATAAGGGAAGAAGCGGGTACAATGAGCAGTTCTTC. This sequence encodes CASNKGRSGYNEQFF. The full variable domain, with the rest looked up from reference TRBV5-1 and TRBJ2-1, is KAGVTQTPRYLIKTRGQQVTLSCSPISGHRSVSWYQQTPGQGLQFLFEYFSETQRNKGNFPGRFSGRQFSNSRSEMNVSTLELGDSALYLCASNKGRSGYNEQFFGPGTRLTVL.